This entry lists 25 T cell receptor beta chains sequenced from one sample in a study of shared clonotypes between healthy human individuals. Produced via immunoSEQ multiplex PCR; TCRdb's table is partial and in-frame only. Among 2 million to 2.5 million clones, 85% to 95% were seen once, and the ten largest hold 0.3% to 0.4%. Sequencing was carried out using naive CD4+ T cells from PBMCs. Subset specified: CD45RA+ positively selected. Every receptor here comes from a man aged 18 to 29 in good health. Some clones in this sample may be carry-over from other donors' samples.

This clone was seen once. The chain has TRBV19 and TRBJ1-4; D gene unclear. From germline, CDR1 is LNHDA and CDR2 SQIVND (reference sequence). The ends were cut back, 5 bases at V and 2 bases at J, with 3 bases in the middle. The CDR3 has 12 residues. CDR3 coding DNA: TGTGCCAGTAGTCGGACTAATGAAAAACTGTTTTTT. Translated, it gives CASSRTNEKLFF.

V usage is TRBV7-9 and J usage is TRBJ2-7, with D hard to call. This CDR3 spans 12 amino acids. Germline V gene data show CDR1 as SEHNR and CDR2 as FQNEAQ (reference sequence). Deletions cut 4 bases from V and 2 bases from J, with 6 bases between. The CDR3 coding sequence is TGTGCCAGCAGCTCCGGGCCCTACGAGCAGTACTTC. It translates to CASSSGPYEQYF.

CDR3 residues: CATSRPRDTGELFF. CDR3 nucleotide sequence: TGTGCCACCAGCAGACCTCGGGACACCGGGGAGCTGTTTTTT. The chain is built from TRBV15 and TRBJ2-2; D uncertain. Germline assignment: CDR1 LNHNV and CDR2 YYDKDF (reference sequence). The length of the CDR3 is 14 residues. V dropped 2 bases and J dropped 3 bases, with 7 bases sitting between them.

The gene calls are TRBV28 and TRBJ2-3; 7 bases are a match to TRBD2. This CDR3 comprises 15 residues. V lost 4 bases and J lost 1; bases outside the gene matches: 5. CDR1 is MDHEN, CDR2 SYDVKM, per germline. This CDR3 reads CASSSRLAGTDTQYF. In DNA, the CDR3 is TGTGCCAGCAGTTCGCGGCTAGCGGGCACAGATACGCAGTATTTT.

The chain recombines TRBV4-1 with TRBJ1-2; perhaps TRBD1 as D (5 bases). Germline-derived CDR1 and CDR2 are MGHRA and YSYEKL. This CDR3 is 17 amino acids long. Trimming took 4 bases from V and 5 from J, leaving 23 bases between them. The CDR3 region is CASSPTGEGGTAYGYTF. In DNA form, the CDR3 reads TGCGCCAGCAGCCCCACGGGGGAGGGCGGGACGGCTTATGGCTACACCTTC.

The CDR3 spells CASSSARLVTDTQYF. In DNA form, the CDR3 reads TGCGCCAGCAGCTCCGCCAGGCTTGTAACAGATACGCAGTATTTT. The V and J genes are TRBV5-1 and TRBJ2-3; no clear D. V shed 3 bases and J shed 3 bases, with 14 bases lying between them. The CDR3 length is 15 residues. Per the germline V gene, CDR1 is SGHRS and CDR2 is YFSETQ.

The rearrangement links TRBV28 to TRBJ2-5; 8 bases agree with TRBD1. Germline lookup yields CDR1 MDHEN and CDR2 SYDVKM. With 5 bases clipped from V and 5 bases from J, the junction kept 7 bases outside the gene matches. The length of the CDR3 is 14 residues. CDR3 nucleotides: TGTGCCAGCAGTCAAGGACAGGGTGGCGAGACCCAGTACTTC. It encodes CASSQGQGGETQYF.

The chain employs TRBV4-3 and TRBJ1-4; D uncertain. The V end was cut by 3 bases, the J end by 6 bases, with 14 bases between. The CDR3 sequence is 15 residues long. CDR1 LGHNA and CDR2 YSLEER come from the germline V gene. CDR3 DNA: TGCGCCAGCAGCCAGGATTCGGACGGGGATGAAAAACTGTTTTTT. Encoded protein: CASSQDSDGDEKLFF.

V and J are TRBV5-1 and TRBJ2-5; D gene uncertain. Per germline, CDR1 SGHRS and CDR2 YFSETQ. The V end lost 0 bases, the J end lost 2 bases, and 14 bases lay between the germline ends. The CDR3 has 16 residues. This chain's CDR3 is CASSLALLDVQETQYF. The CDR3 coding sequence is TGCGCCAGCAGCTTGGCGCTCCTAGACGTACAAGAGACCCAGTACTTC.

The CDR3 reads CASSDKPGQATDTQYF. The CDR3, as DNA: TGTGCCAGCAGTGACAAACCGGGACAGGCGACAGATACGCAGTATTTT. This chain joins TRBV25-1 and TRBJ2-3; 8 nucleotides align to TRBD1. The CDR3 loop spans 16 amino acids. J was trimmed by 3 bases and V by 3 bases; bases with no gene match: 8. Germline V gene sequence: CDR1 MGHDK, CDR2 SYGVNS. The whole variable domain, remainder taken from reference TRBV25-1 and TRBJ2-3, is EADIYQTPRYLVIGTGKKITLECSQTMGHDKMYWYQQDPGMELHLIHYSYGVNSTEKGDLSSESTVSRIRTEHFPLTLESARPSHTSQYLCASSDKPGQATDTQYFGPGTRLTVL.

This CDR3 reads CASGLGFKAYEQYF. The DNA of the CDR3 is TGTGCCAGCGGCCTCGGGTTTAAAGCCTACGAGCAGTACTTC. The V call is TRBV28, the J call TRBJ2-7, with D hard to call. Trimming removed 8 bases from V and 2 bases from J, with 16 bases in between. Germline V CDR1 and CDR2: MDHEN, SYDVKM. The CDR3 has 14 residues.

V is TRBV4-3 and J is TRBJ2-3; tentative D call: TRBD2 (6 bases). V shed 0 bases and J shed 5 bases, with 12 bases lying between them. Looked up from germline, CDR1 is LGHNA and CDR2 is YSLEER. The length of the CDR3 is 15 residues. CDR3 sequence reads: CASSQDLAGLDTQYF. The CDR3 DNA is TGCGCCAGCAGCCAAGACTTGGCGGGGCTAGATACGCAGTATTTT.

This clone was recorded once. The rearrangement uses TRBV21-1 and TRBJ2-4; the listed D gene, TRBD2, was not tested against the DNA. TRBV21-1 is a recognized pseudogene. The CDR3 runs 20 residues. Written as DNA, the CDR3 is TGTGCCAGCAGAAAAAGGGGGGCTAGCGGGAGCCTACCCCGAAGAAACATTCAGTACTTC. Translating gives CASRKRGASGSLPRRNIQYF.

Comments on this clone: The same CDR3 is also encoded by other DNA sequences in this sample. V and J are TRBV7-3 and TRBJ2-7; the match to TRBD2 covers 8 bases. Germline trimming cut 1 base from V and 0 bases from J; bases unmatched to any gene: 5. The CDR3 is made up of 16 amino acids. In germline, CDR1 is SGHTA, CDR2 FQGTGA. CDR3 nucleotides: TGTGCCAGCAGCTTAAGTGTGGCGGGAGGCTCCTACGAGCAGTACTTC. Residues: CASSLSVAGGSYEQYF.

This chain connects TRBV2 to TRBJ1-2, with 9 positions matching TRBD1. The germline V gene encodes CDR1 SNHLY and CDR2 FYNNEI. The trim removed 5 bases at V and 3 bases at J, leaving 1 base unmatched. This CDR3 is 13 amino acids long. The CDR3 DNA is TGTGCCAGCAGTCGACAGGGGGACTATGGCTACACCTTC. Translation: CASSRQGDYGYTF.

Only one count was recorded for this clone. The chain couples TRBV28 to TRBJ2-3, with D unclear. Germline V gene sequence: CDR1 MDHEN, CDR2 SYDVKM. The CDR3 runs to 13 residues. V was trimmed by 6 bases and J by 4 bases, leaving 11 bases between them. This chain's CDR3 is CASSPPPPDTQYF. Written as DNA, the CDR3 is TGTGCCAGCAGCCCTCCCCCCCCAGATACGCAGTATTTT.

The rearrangement uses TRBV5-1 and TRBJ2-5; D tentatively reads TRBD1 or TRBD2 (6 bases each). The V gene lost 0 bases and the J gene lost 4 bases, with 16 bases spanning the gap. There are 16 residues in the CDR3. Germline V gene sequence: CDR1 SGHRS, CDR2 YFSETQ. CDR3 residues: CASSLDPGAGRETQYF. CDR3 nucleotides: TGCGCCAGCAGCTTGGATCCGGGGGCGGGGAGAGAGACCCAGTACTTC.

This chain uses TRBV18 with TRBJ1-2, with 8 bases identical to TRBD1. J gave up 2 bases and V 10 bases, and 6 bases lay outside the gene matches. The CDR3 runs to 13 residues. Germline CDR1 reads KGHSH; CDR2 reads LQKENI. The CDR3 DNA is TGTGCCACCACTGGGGACAGGAACTATGGCTACACCTTC. Protein product: CATTGDRNYGYTF.

The chain links TRBV7-8 to TRBJ2-3, with unresolved D. Trimming removed 5 bases at V and 5 bases at J, with 14 bases between. This CDR3 has 14 amino acids. Germline V CDR1 and CDR2: SGHVS, FQNEAQ. As DNA, the CDR3 is TGTGCCAGCAGCCCCACTCCCTCAGGAGATACGCAGTATTTT. Translated, it gives CASSPTPSGDTQYF.

This rearrangement joins TRBV15 to TRBJ2-3, with TRBD2 matching 9 bases. V shed 3 bases and J 4 bases; nucleotides not matched to a gene: 5. CDR1 and CDR2 (germline): LNHNV, YYDKDF (reference sequence). This CDR3 region has 15 residues. The CDR3 bases are TGTGCCACCAGCAGGACTAGCGGCCCCTCAGATACGCAGTATTTT. Translating it yields CATSRTSGPSDTQYF.

For the CDR3, the DNA is TGTGCCAGCAGTCCGACGCCGAACTATGGCTACACCTTC. As protein: CASSPTPNYGYTF. The chain employs TRBV6-4 and TRBJ1-2, with D uncertain. The V gene's germline CDR1 is MRHNA and CDR2 SNTAGT. The CDR3 runs to 13 residues. V gave up 5 bases and J gave up 2 bases, with 9 bases separating them.

This sequence joins TRBV11-1 and TRBJ1-1, with unresolved D. CDR3 size: 17 residues. The V gene's germline CDR1 is SGHAT and CDR2 FQDESV (reference sequence). Trimming took off 9 bases at V and 1 base at J, with 24 bases between the two ends. The CDR3 reads CASSSQTGDVKNTEAFF. The CDR3 DNA is TGTGCCAGTTCTAGCCAGACCGGGGATGTGAAGAACACTGAAGCTTTCTTT.

The rearrangement links TRBV2 to TRBJ1-2; 7 nucleotides agree with TRBD1. The CDR3 is made up of 14 amino acids. Trimming took 6 bases from V and 3 from J; bases not matched to a gene: 7. Germline CDR1 SNHLY, CDR2 FYNNEI. The CDR3 DNA reads as TGTGCCAGCAGCGCTGACAGGGAAGACTATGGCTACACCTTC. It yields the protein CASSADREDYGYTF.

The V gene is TRBV6-4, the J gene TRBJ2-2, with TRBD1 as a possible D gene (6 bases). The CDR3 extends over 12 amino acids. Germline CDR1 and CDR2: MRHNA and SNTAGT. V shed 10 bases and J shed 4 bases, with 10 bases lying between them. CDR3 sequence: CANRVFTGELFF. CDR3 nucleotides: TGTGCCAACAGGGTTTTCACCGGGGAGCTGTTTTTT.

V gene TRBV2 combines with J gene TRBJ2-6, with D possibly TRBD2 on 5 matching bases. Germline lookup yields CDR1 SNHLY and CDR2 FYNNEI. The ends were cut back, 7 bases at V and 0 bases at J, with 13 bases in the middle. The CDR3 loop spans 16 amino acids. DNA of the CDR3: TGTGCCAGCAAGTCGGAGGTTTTCTCTGGGGCCAACGTCCTGACTTTC. Its protein product is CASKSEVFSGANVLTF.